Each of the 5 T cell receptor beta chains below was sequenced from the same sample in a study of Ad26.COV2.S vaccination and SARS-CoV-2 variants. The assay was immunoSEQ multiplex PCR, and TCRdb's table has in-frame clones only and misses some. Counted here are 300,000 to 450,000 clones, roughly 81% occurring once; the ten biggest clones make up 3.3%. Treatment meaning: about 20 received Ad26.COV2.S at low or high dose, single or two shots; 5 received placebo; per-sample allocation not given. The samples were gathered on day 63 after the first injection of vaccine or placebo. The specimen comprised peripheral blood, sampled in a trial of Ad26.COV2.S vaccine versus placebo. Receptors originate from a person between 18 and 65 years old who received the Ad26.COV2.S COVID-19 vaccine or a placebo.

V and J are TRBV7-2 and TRBJ2-2; D is undetermined. Germline CDR1 is SGHTA and CDR2 is FQGNSA. This CDR3 region has 14 residues. V was cut by 3 bases and J by 3 bases, with 8 bases left in between. This chain's CDR3 is CASSLGQHTGELFF. The DNA for the CDR3 is TGTGCCAGCAGCTTGGGCCAACACACCGGGGAGCTGTTTTTT.

The chain has TRBV6-1 and TRBJ2-1, with TRBD2 matching 10 bases. This CDR3 contains 17 residues. Germline CDR1 MNHNS, CDR2 SASEGT. Trimming at V came to 7 bases and at J to 4 bases, leaving 13 bases not matched to a gene. CDR3 in DNA: TGTGCCAGCAATCAAGCGGGAGGGGGGGTTACATACAATGAGCAGTTCTTC. As protein: CASNQAGGGVTYNEQFF.

This clone has only one observation. The chain is built from TRBV5-4 and TRBJ2-3, with D unclear. V lost 1 base and J lost 2, with 11 bases in between. Per the germline V gene, CDR1 is SGHNT and CDR2 is YYREEE (reference sequence). The CDR3 has 15 residues. This CDR3 is CASSLFGSLTDTQYF. Written as DNA, the CDR3 is TGTGCCAGCAGCTTGTTTGGCTCGCTCACAGATACGCAGTATTTT.

The chain links TRBV7-9 to TRBJ2-3, with D maybe TRBD2 (5 bases). The V gene lost 1 base and the J gene lost 0 bases, with 11 bases spanning the gap. CDR3 length equals 16 residues. CDR1 and CDR2 (germline): SEHNR, FQNEAQ (reference sequence). CDR3 amino acids: CASSLGGGWSTDTQYF. The DNA for the CDR3 is TGTGCCAGCAGCTTAGGAGGAGGATGGAGCACAGATACGCAGTATTTT.

The chain recombines TRBV28 with TRBJ2-2; maybe TRBD2 (5 bases). This CDR3 is built from 14 residues. The germline gives CDR1 MDHEN, CDR2 SYDVKM. V was clipped by 3 bases and J by 7 bases, with 12 bases between them. The CDR3 loop is CASSLGGSVGELFF. The CDR3, as DNA: TGTGCCAGCAGTTTGGGTGGTAGCGTCGGGGAGCTGTTTTTT.